The clone carrying this TCR beta chain was observed many times. Its specificity is unknown. The data belong to a study of T cell repertoires in cytomegalovirus infection. Study in general: From public TCR beta signatures came an indication of both CMV infection and matching HLA type. Study-level results: People with CMV and the relevant HLA were identified by cumulative public TCR beta family frequency. CMV-specific TCR beta clonotypes restricted by HLA-C were the ones dominating the ex vivo response.

V was shortened by 1 base and J by 10 bases, with 14 bases between the two germline ends. Germline V CDR1 and CDR2: SEHNR, FQNEAQ (reference sequence). This CDR3 is 14 amino acids long. From the reads, TCRdb called clonotypes with MiXCR, one entry per CDR3 protein. This sample yields 150,000 to 200,000 distinct CDR3 sequences, of which around 14% are seen a single time; roughly 30% belongs to the top ten. This clonotype was obtained from a human donor in good health (CMV status not recorded). Some clones in this sample may be carry-over from other donors' samples. V is TRBV7-9 and J is TRBJ2-1; D is uncertain. Material: PBMCs. The DNA for the CDR3 is TGTGCCAGCAGCTTAGATCGGATAGAGTTGGAGCAGTTCTTC. It yields the protein CASSLDRIELEQFF.